This record concerns one T cell receptor (beta chain) sequence. The data belong to a study of long-term antiretroviral therapy in people with HIV. V was cut by 5 bases and J by 3 bases, with 4 bases left in between. CDR3 length: 11 amino acids. CDR1 is MDHEN, CDR2 SYDVKM, per germline. The authors ran the immunoSEQ assay, v3.0, at survey level. Measured with immunoSEQ multiplex PCR; TCRdb has only the in-frame clones, and not every one. The sample has more than 20,000 clones; more than 85% are singletons. The source was unsorted PBMCs, collected just over 2.6 years after starting antiretroviral therapy. This clonotype was sampled from a man aged 35-49 years with HIV. The chain recombines TRBV28 with TRBJ2-5; D gene ambiguous. For the CDR3, the DNA is TGTGCCAGCAGTACAGAAGAGACCCAGTACTTC. Translating gives CASSTEETQYF.